The sequence of this TCR beta chain was determined in a study of tumor-infiltrating lymphocytes in primary liver carcinoma. Overall study results and limits: Against blood, tumors held a significantly higher top-250-clone fraction (p = 0.039).

With regard to this clonotype: Antigen: not known.

Co-extraction of RNA and DNA was performed on about 20-32 mg of unsorted bulk tissue. No treatment had been given to the patients, who were chronically infected with HBV. TCR beta cDNA came from roughly 0.45 ug total RNA, primed with a constant-region primer. Three-round nested multiplex PCR performed with slightly modified ARM-PCR produced the TCR beta libraries. Use of TRBV1-TRBV30 forward primers with a C-beta reverse primer characterized the first two PCR rounds, which lasted 10 cycles each. TCRdb used MiXCR to reprocess the multiplex PCR reads, holding one entry per CDR3 protein. The data show 120,000 or so distinct CDR3 sequences, with less than 80% seen just once and roughly a tenth held by the top ten. V lost 0 bases and J 9 bases, leaving 10 bases between the germline ends. The CDR3 consists of 13 residues. Germline CDR1 SGHAT, CDR2 FQNNGV.

The sequenced material came from liver tumor tissue from sampling region 1. Subset specified: tumor region T1, superior pole. This receptor was taken from a woman aged 60-75 years with primary liver carcinoma and hepatitis B virus infection. The gene calls are TRBV11-2 and TRBJ2-3, with unresolved D. Here the CDR3 reads CASSLDHEDTQYF. The DNA of the CDR3 is TGTGCCAGCAGCTTAGATCATGAAGACACGCAGTATTTT. Full variable domain (missing parts from reference TRBV11-2 and TRBJ2-3): EAGVAQSPRYKIIEKRQSVAFWCNPISGHATLYWYQQILGQGPKLLIQFQNNGVVDDSQLPKDRFSAERLKGVDSTLKIQPAKLEDSAVYLCASSLDHEDTQYFGPGTRLTVL.